The rows below give T cell receptor beta chains drawn from one sample of a study of blood T cell repertoires in COVID-19. Some clones are missing from TCRdb's copy, which holds only in-frame ones; the method was immunoSEQ multiplex PCR. Counted here are around 200,000 clones, 80% to 90% occurring once; the ten biggest clones make up 20%. Material: peripheral blood. The receptors come from a man between 65 and 80 years old with active or convalescent COVID-19. Each CDR3 is given with its conserved first and last residue. The order of the fields is V gene, D gene, J gene, clone size, CDR3 protein, CDR3 DNA. A D gene is named only where the DNA matches it firmly. Clone size is not always given. Where it is, it says once, few, many or a class for expanded clones.

v_gene: TRBV11-2; d_gene: NA; j_gene: TRBJ2-7; abundance: once; CDR3aa: CASSLWAANYEQYF; CDR3nt: TGTGCCAGCAGCTTATGGGCAGCTAACTACGAGCAGTACTTC
v_gene: TRBV25-1; d_gene: NA; j_gene: TRBJ1-5; abundance: NA; CDR3aa: CASSTRDQPQHF; CDR3nt: TGTGCCAGCTCTACCAGGGATCAGCCCCAGCATTTT
v_gene: TRBV7-2; d_gene: NA; j_gene: TRBJ2-5; abundance: NA; CDR3aa: CASSFGSQETQYF; CDR3nt: TGTGCCAGCAGCTTTGGCAGCCAAGAGACCCAGTACTTC
v_gene: TRBV12-5; d_gene: NA; j_gene: TRBJ1-2; abundance: once; CDR3aa: CASGLELTGDYGYTF; CDR3nt: TGTGCTAGTGGTTTGGAACTTACAGGAGACTATGGCTACACCTTC
v_gene: TRBV7-9; d_gene: NA; j_gene: TRBJ1-3; abundance: NA; CDR3aa: CASRHGIFSGASSGNTIYF; CDR3nt: TGTGCCAGCAGGCACGGAATCTTTAGTGGGGCCAGCTCTGGAAACACCATATATTTT
v_gene: TRBV5-1; d_gene: NA; j_gene: TRBJ2-5; abundance: NA; CDR3aa: CASSFSGQETQYF; CDR3nt: TGCGCCAGCAGCTTTTCGGGCCAAGAGACCCAGTACTTC
v_gene: TRBV7-2; d_gene: NA; j_gene: TRBJ1-1; abundance: NA; CDR3aa: CASSLARVMNTEAFF; CDR3nt: TGTGCCAGCAGCTTGGCCAGGGTCATGAACACTGAAGCTTTCTTT
v_gene: TRBV19; d_gene: TRBD1; j_gene: TRBJ1-3; abundance: NA; CDR3aa: CASSTKTGNLLSGNTIYF; CDR3nt: TGTGCCAGTAGTACCAAGACAGGGAACCTACTCTCTGGAAACACCATATATTTT
v_gene: TRBV27; d_gene: TRBD1; j_gene: TRBJ2-1; abundance: NA; CDR3aa: CASSFRTGEHEQFF; CDR3nt: TGTGCCAGCAGTTTCCGGACAGGGGAACATGAGCAGTTCTTC
v_gene: TRBV19; d_gene: NA; j_gene: TRBJ2-5; abundance: NA; CDR3aa: CASSWYRDPETQYF; CDR3nt: TGTGCCAGTAGTTGGTACAGGGATCCGGAGACCCAGTACTTC
v_gene: TRBV15; d_gene: NA; j_gene: TRBJ1-5; abundance: NA; CDR3aa: CATSRDRGRGNQPQHF; CDR3nt: TGTGCCACCAGCAGAGACAGAGGGAGGGGAAATCAGCCCCAGCATTTT
v_gene: TRBV6-2/TRBV6-3; d_gene: TRBD2; j_gene: TRBJ2-1; abundance: NA; CDR3aa: CASSSPRLADYNEQFF; CDR3nt: TGTGCCAGCAGTTCTCCCCGACTAGCGGACTACAATGAGCAGTTCTTC
v_gene: TRBV11-2; d_gene: TRBD1; j_gene: TRBJ2-7; abundance: NA; CDR3aa: CASSSGTGSGRYEQYF; CDR3nt: TGTGCCAGCAGCTCCGGGACAGGGTCAGGTCGCTACGAGCAGTACTTC
v_gene: TRBV6-5; d_gene: NA; j_gene: TRBJ1-2; abundance: NA; CDR3aa: CASSPPGGRGYGYTF; CDR3nt: TGTGCCAGCAGCCCCCCGGGCGGCAGGGGTTATGGCTACACCTTC
v_gene: TRBV7-9; d_gene: NA; j_gene: TRBJ2-1; abundance: NA; CDR3aa: CASSPPLARFDEQFF; CDR3nt: TGTGCCAGCAGCCCCCCACTAGCAAGATTTGATGAGCAGTTCTTC
v_gene: TRBV28; d_gene: NA; j_gene: TRBJ1-1; abundance: NA; CDR3aa: CASIPPPGVGNTEAFF; CDR3nt: TGTGCCAGCATTCCCCCCCCAGGTGTAGGGAACACTGAAGCTTTCTTT
v_gene: TRBV6-1; d_gene: TRBD1; j_gene: TRBJ1-1; abundance: NA; CDR3aa: CASSERDRGWAEAFF; CDR3nt: TGTGCCAGCAGTGAAAGGGACAGGGGGTGGGCTGAAGCTTTCTTT
v_gene: TRBV29-1; d_gene: TRBD2; j_gene: TRBJ2-7; abundance: once; CDR3aa: CSVADRGGLAGAYEQYF; CDR3nt: TGCAGCGTCGCGGACAGGGGCGGACTAGCGGGGGCCTACGAGCAGTACTTC
v_gene: TRBV2; d_gene: NA; j_gene: TRBJ1-1; abundance: NA; CDR3aa: CARDIMNTEAFF; CDR3nt: TGTGCCCGAGACATAATGAACACTGAAGCTTTCTTT
v_gene: TRBV28; d_gene: TRBD1; j_gene: TRBJ1-3; abundance: NA; CDR3aa: CASSLDRGWANTIYF; CDR3nt: TGTGCCAGCAGTTTAGACAGGGGTTGGGCAAACACCATATATTTT
v_gene: TRBV15; d_gene: NA; j_gene: TRBJ1-4; abundance: NA; CDR3aa: CATSRGGGVNEKLFF; CDR3nt: TGTGCCACCAGCAGGGGTGGAGGGGTTAATGAAAAACTGTTTTTT
v_gene: TRBV11-2; d_gene: TRBD1; j_gene: TRBJ1-2; abundance: NA; CDR3aa: CASSSPGGQGTYGYTF; CDR3nt: TGTGCCAGCAGCTCCCCAGGGGGACAGGGGACCTATGGCTACACCTTC
v_gene: TRBV3-1/TRBV3-2; d_gene: TRBD1; j_gene: TRBJ2-5; abundance: NA; CDR3aa: CASSEWLSDRGLLETQYF; CDR3nt: TGTGCCAGCAGCGAGTGGCTCTCGGACAGGGGGCTTTTGGAGACCCAGTACTTC
v_gene: TRBV7-3; d_gene: NA; j_gene: TRBJ2-5; abundance: NA; CDR3aa: CASSLGPGQSSAQYF; CDR3nt: TGTGCCAGCAGCTTAGGGCCCGGACAGTCATCGGCCCAGTACTTC
v_gene: TRBV5-1; d_gene: NA; j_gene: TRBJ1-1; abundance: few; CDR3aa: CASSLTRDTEAFF; CDR3nt: TGCGCCAGCAGCCTTACCCGGGACACAGAAGCTTTCTTT
v_gene: TRBV10-1; d_gene: NA; j_gene: TRBJ2-7; abundance: NA; CDR3aa: CASSERKGNMNEQYF; CDR3nt: TGCGCCAGCAGTGAGAGGAAGGGGAATATGAACGAGCAGTACTTC
v_gene: TRBV14; d_gene: NA; j_gene: TRBJ1-3; abundance: NA; CDR3aa: CASSQVGGPGNTIYF; CDR3nt: TGTGCCAGCAGCCAAGTGGGAGGGCCTGGAAACACCATATATTTT
v_gene: TRBV3-1/TRBV3-2; d_gene: NA; j_gene: TRBJ2-1; abundance: NA; CDR3aa: CASSQDREDEQFF; CDR3nt: TGTGCCAGCAGCCAAGACAGGGAGGATGAGCAGTTCTTC
v_gene: TRBV5-1; d_gene: TRBD1; j_gene: TRBJ2-2; abundance: NA; CDR3aa: CASSLLGTGRRTGELFF; CDR3nt: TGCGCCAGCAGCTTGTTAGGGACAGGGAGACGGACCGGGGAGCTGTTTTTT
v_gene: TRBV9; d_gene: TRBD1; j_gene: TRBJ2-3; abundance: NA; CDR3aa: CASSAAGTGKTDTQYF; CDR3nt: TGTGCCAGCAGCGCCGCCGGGACAGGGAAAACAGATACGCAGTATTTT
v_gene: TRBV27; d_gene: TRBD1; j_gene: TRBJ2-5; abundance: NA; CDR3aa: CASSTDRGTQYF; CDR3nt: TGTGCCAGCAGTACTGACAGGGGGACCCAGTACTTC
v_gene: TRBV6-6; d_gene: TRBD1; j_gene: TRBJ1-4; abundance: once; CDR3aa: CASSQPGQSNEKLFF; CDR3nt: TGTGCCAGCAGTCAACCGGGACAGTCTAATGAAAAACTGTTTTTT
v_gene: TRBV7-8; d_gene: TRBD1; j_gene: TRBJ1-2; abundance: few; CDR3aa: CASSATGFGNGYTF; CDR3nt: TGTGCCAGCAGCGCGACAGGGTTTGGAAATGGCTACACCTTC
v_gene: TRBV2; d_gene: NA; j_gene: TRBJ1-2; abundance: NA; CDR3aa: CASSAGQTNYGYTF; CDR3nt: TGTGCCAGCAGTGCTGGACAGACCAACTATGGCTACACCTTC
v_gene: TRBV27; d_gene: NA; j_gene: TRBJ2-7; abundance: NA; CDR3aa: CASSSPGHPQNYEQYF; CDR3nt: TGTGCCAGCAGTTCACCCGGACACCCACAAAACTACGAGCAGTACTTC
v_gene: TRBV5-8; d_gene: TRBD1; j_gene: TRBJ1-5; abundance: NA; CDR3aa: CASSPGQGRNQPQHF; CDR3nt: TGTGCCAGCAGTCCAGGACAGGGCAGGAATCAGCCCCAGCATTTT
v_gene: TRBV9; d_gene: TRBD1; j_gene: TRBJ1-4; abundance: NA; CDR3aa: CASSTQDRGLLNEKLFF; CDR3nt: TGTGCCAGCAGCACCCAGGACAGGGGCCTCCTTAATGAAAAACTGTTTTTT
v_gene: TRBV19; d_gene: TRBD1; j_gene: TRBJ1-2; abundance: NA; CDR3aa: CASSTRGTGDSHYGYTF; CDR3nt: TGTGCCAGTAGTACCAGGGGGACAGGGGATTCCCACTATGGCTACACCTTC
v_gene: TRBV7-2; d_gene: NA; j_gene: TRBJ1-2; abundance: NA; CDR3aa: CASSIPGGGTYGYTF; CDR3nt: TGTGCCAGCAGCATTCCGGGAGGTGGGACCTATGGCTACACCTTC
v_gene: TRBV28; d_gene: TRBD2; j_gene: TRBJ2-3; abundance: NA; CDR3aa: CATSGRIDTQYF; CDR3nt: TGTGCCACTAGCGGGAGAATTGATACGCAGTATTTT
v_gene: TRBV5-1; d_gene: TRBD1; j_gene: TRBJ2-5; abundance: once; CDR3aa: CASSLGTGGETQYF; CDR3nt: TGCGCCAGCAGCTTGGGAACAGGGGGTGAGACCCAGTACTTC
v_gene: TRBV7-8; d_gene: NA; j_gene: TRBJ1-1; abundance: NA; CDR3aa: CASSLQTGDTEAFF; CDR3nt: TGTGCCAGCAGCCTCCAGACGGGAGACACTGAAGCTTTCTTT
v_gene: TRBV19; d_gene: NA; j_gene: TRBJ2-5; abundance: once; CDR3aa: CASRGLPSGGTQYF; CDR3nt: TGTGCCAGTAGGGGACTCCCGAGCGGAGGGACCCAGTACTTC
v_gene: TRBV29-1; d_gene: NA; j_gene: TRBJ2-1; abundance: NA; CDR3aa: CSVLIDYNEQFF; CDR3nt: TGCAGCGTCCTAATTGACTACAATGAGCAGTTCTTC
v_gene: TRBV27; d_gene: NA; j_gene: TRBJ2-1; abundance: once; CDR3aa: CASSLNSGIYNEQFF; CDR3nt: TGTGCCAGCAGTTTAAATTCAGGGATCTACAATGAGCAGTTCTTC
v_gene: TRBV5-1; d_gene: NA; j_gene: TRBJ2-3; abundance: NA; CDR3aa: CASSLEALPRTQYF; CDR3nt: TGCGCCAGCAGCTTGGAGGCACTACCGAGGACGCAGTATTTT
v_gene: TRBV27; d_gene: TRBD1; j_gene: TRBJ1-5; abundance: NA; CDR3aa: CASSPTGGNQPQHF; CDR3nt: TGTGCCAGCAGTCCAACAGGGGGCAATCAGCCCCAGCATTTT
v_gene: TRBV19; d_gene: NA; j_gene: TRBJ1-5; abundance: NA; CDR3aa: CASRYGLGQPQHF; CDR3nt: TGTGCCAGTAGATACGGGTTGGGTCAGCCCCAGCATTTT
v_gene: TRBV6-5; d_gene: NA; j_gene: TRBJ2-5; abundance: few; CDR3aa: CASSTHQGSPTQYF; CDR3nt: TGTGCCAGCAGTACCCATCAGGGATCCCCGACCCAGTACTTC
v_gene: TRBV9; d_gene: NA; j_gene: TRBJ1-6; abundance: NA; CDR3aa: CASSVAQGNSPLHF; CDR3nt: TGTGCCAGCAGCGTAGCACAGGGCAATTCACCCCTCCACTTT
v_gene: TRBV6-2/TRBV6-3; d_gene: NA; j_gene: TRBJ2-5; abundance: NA; CDR3aa: CASSYSEIQETQYF; CDR3nt: TGTGCCAGCAGTTACAGCGAGATTCAAGAGACCCAGTACTTC
v_gene: TRBV7-2; d_gene: NA; j_gene: TRBJ1-6; abundance: NA; CDR3aa: CASSLQAEYNSPLHF; CDR3nt: TGTGCCAGCAGCCTACAGGCAGAGTATAATTCACCCCTCCACTTT
v_gene: TRBV7-9; d_gene: TRBD1; j_gene: TRBJ1-2; abundance: NA; CDR3aa: CASSPPGQGVHGYTF; CDR3nt: TGTGCCAGCAGCCCGCCGGGACAGGGGGTTCATGGCTACACCTTC
v_gene: TRBV12-3/TRBV12-4; d_gene: TRBD1; j_gene: TRBJ1-2; abundance: NA; CDR3aa: CASSSRDRAGYTF; CDR3nt: TGTGCCAGCAGCTCCCGGGACAGGGCTGGCTACACCTTC